This paragraph covers one T cell receptor beta chain sequence. Its antigen is not identified. The data are from a study of regulatory T cells in long-lasting Graves disease. Study in general: It was over 5 years of antithyroid drugs, with positive TSH receptor antibodies, that meant persistent Graves' disease. Study conclusions and caveats: Persistent disease samples used TRBV28, TRBJ1-2 and TRBJ2-5 preferentially.

Documented time point: persistent/refractory GD, antithyroid drugs over 5 years with positive TRAb. After RNA was extracted from PBMCs, the TCR library was made from it. By American Thyroid Association guidelines, Graves' disease was diagnosed in the cohort. Each patient gave around 9.7 milliliters of EDTA-anticoagulated peripheral blood. V lost 0 bases and J lost 0, with 10 bases in between. Germline V gives CDR1 LGHDT, CDR2 YNNKEL (reference sequence). The CDR3 length is 16 residues. With iRepertoire HTBI primers and Arm-PCR of CDR3 regions, TCR beta libraries were built. MiXCR was run by TCRdb on the multiplex PCR reads, yielding one entry per CDR3 protein. The sample lists approximately 440,000 distinct CDR3 sequences; around 24% were seen once.

V usage is TRBV3-1 and J usage is TRBJ2-3; D may be TRBD1 or TRBD2 (5 bases each). This clonotype was obtained from a female donor with Graves disease. This specimen was peripheral blood mononuclear cells (PBMCs), taken when the disease was refractory, from a patient treated with antithyroid drugs. The CDR3 region is CASSQDLGPSTDTQYF. Written as DNA, the CDR3 is TGTGCCAGCAGCCAAGATTTGGGACCCAGCACAGATACGCAGTATTTT.